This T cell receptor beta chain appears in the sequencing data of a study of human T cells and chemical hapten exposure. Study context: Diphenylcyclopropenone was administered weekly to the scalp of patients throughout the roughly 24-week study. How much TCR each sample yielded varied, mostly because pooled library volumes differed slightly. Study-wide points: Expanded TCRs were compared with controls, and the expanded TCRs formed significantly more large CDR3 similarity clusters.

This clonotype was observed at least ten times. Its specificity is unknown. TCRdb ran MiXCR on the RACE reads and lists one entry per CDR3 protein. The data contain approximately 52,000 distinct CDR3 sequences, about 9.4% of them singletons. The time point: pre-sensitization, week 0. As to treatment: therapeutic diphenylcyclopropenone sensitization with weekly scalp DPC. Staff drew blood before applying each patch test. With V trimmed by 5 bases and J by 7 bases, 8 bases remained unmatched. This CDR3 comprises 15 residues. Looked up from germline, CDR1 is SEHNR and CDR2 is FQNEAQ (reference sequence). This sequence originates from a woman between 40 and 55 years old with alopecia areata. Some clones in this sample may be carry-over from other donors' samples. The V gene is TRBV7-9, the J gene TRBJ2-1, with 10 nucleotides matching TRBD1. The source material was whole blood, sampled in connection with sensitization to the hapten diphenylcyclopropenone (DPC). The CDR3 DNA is TGTGCCAGCAGCCCCGGGGACAGGGGAGAAAATGAGCAGTTCTTC. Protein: CASSPGDRGENEQFF.